The 17 T cell receptor beta chains below all came from one sample that was sequenced in a study of blood T cell repertoires in COVID-19. Profiling relied on immunoSEQ multiplex PCR, and the TCRdb table lists in-frame clones only, not all of them. The table lists 470,000 or so clones, about 85% of them singletons, with roughly 1.8% in the top ten. Sample: PBMCs or T cells enriched from blood (not recorded which). These receptors all stem from a young woman with acute COVID-19.

This rearrangement joins TRBV10-2 to TRBJ2-1; D may be TRBD1 (5 bases). Germline CDR1 is WSHSY and CDR2 is SAAADI. CDR3 size: 15 residues. V was cut by 2 bases and J by 7 bases, with 15 bases left in between. The CDR3 sequence: CASSEIWQGENEQFF. CDR3 nucleotide sequence: TGCGCCAGCAGTGAGATCTGGCAGGGTGAGAATGAGCAGTTCTTC.

V is TRBV19 and J is TRBJ1-2; the D gene is possibly TRBD1 (6 bases). There are 14 residues in the CDR3. Deletions cut 3 bases from V and 4 bases from J, with 12 bases between. Germline V lookup: CDR1 LNHDA, CDR2 SQIVND (reference sequence). The CDR3 region has the DNA TGTGCCAGTAGTATTCAGGGGTTTTCCTATGGCTACACCTTC. This sequence encodes CASSIQGFSYGYTF. The variable domain in full, completed from reference TRBV19 and TRBJ1-2, reads DGGITQSPKYLFRKEGQNVTLSCEQNLNHDAMYWYRQDPGQGLRLIYYSQIVNDFQKGDIAEGYSVSREKKESFPLTVTSAQKNPTAFYLCASSIQGFSYGYTFGSGTRLTVV.

The rearrangement links TRBV5-4 to TRBJ1-2; 12 bases are a match to TRBD1. This CDR3 region has 17 residues. CDR1 and CDR2 from the germline V gene are SGHNT and YYREEE (reference sequence). V trimming: 4 bases; J trimming: 10 bases; junction bases outside the gene matches: 17. The CDR3 DNA sequence: TGTGCCAGCAGCCCCCGGGACAGGGGGCGTCAAGACGCTTACTACACCTTC. It is translated as CASSPRDRGRQDAYYTF.

This clone was detected a few times. The chain joins TRBV9 to TRBJ1-6, with 10 bases matching TRBD1. Germline V gene sequence: CDR1 SGDLS, CDR2 YYNGEE. Trimming cost V 3 bases and J 10 bases; bases outside gene matches: 4. The CDR3 length is 14 residues. CDR3 region: CASSGQGARSPLHF. In DNA, the CDR3 is TGTGCCAGCAGCGGACAGGGGGCTAGATCACCCCTCCACTTT.

V is TRBV30 and J is TRBJ2-7; 7 nucleotides align to TRBD1. This CDR3 is 13 amino acids long. V dropped 4 bases and J dropped 3; count of bases not matched to a gene: 6. CDR1 is GTSNPN and CDR2 is SVGIG in the germline V gene (reference sequence). CDR3 sequence reads: CAWTRQGYYEQYF. CDR3 DNA sequence: TGTGCCTGGACGAGACAGGGATACTACGAGCAGTACTTC.

The chain combines TRBV18 with TRBJ1-5; 8 positions agree with TRBD1. Germline-derived CDR1 and CDR2 are KGHSH and LQKENI. J gave up 7 bases and V 6 bases, and 8 bases lay outside the gene matches. The CDR3 length is 14 residues. CDR3 sequence: CASSRKQGVQPQHF. The CDR3 nucleotides are TGTGCCAGCTCTCGGAAACAGGGGGTACAGCCCCAGCATTTT.

The chain carries TRBV7-2 and TRBJ2-1; no reliable D call. V lost 3 bases to trimming and J lost 4 bases, with 13 bases between them. The CDR3 consists of 15 residues. Per the germline V gene, CDR1 is SGHTA and CDR2 is FQGNSA. As DNA, the CDR3 is TGTGCCAGCAGCTTTGGGTTTTCGACTTACAATGAGCAGTTCTTC. Translating gives CASSFGFSTYNEQFF.

This rearrangement joins TRBV23-1 to TRBJ1-2; 8 bases match TRBD1. TRBV23-1 carries the ORF label, with uncertain function. The CDR3 is made up of 14 amino acids. J was trimmed by 8 bases and V by 8 bases; bases with no gene match: 13. The CDR3 nucleotides are TGCGCCAGCTGGGCGGACAGGGCAGTTGAAGGCTACACCTTC. Encoded protein: CASWADRAVEGYTF.

This clone came up a few times. The chain recombines TRBV5-1 with TRBJ1-3, with a weak D call TRBD1 (6 bases). Per the germline V gene, CDR1 is SGHRS and CDR2 is YFSETQ. V was cut by 4 bases and J by 0 bases, with 14 bases left in between. The CDR3 totals 16 residues. This CDR3 reads CASSLGGGLSGNTIYF. CDR3 nucleotide sequence: TGCGCCAGCAGCCTAGGGGGTGGCCTCTCTGGAAACACCATATATTTT.

Only one count was recorded for this clone. The J gene is TRBJ2-5, the V gene TRBV15, with TRBD2 matching over 10 bases. Trimming at V came to 0 bases and at J to 6 bases, leaving 7 bases not matched to a gene. This CDR3 region has 16 residues. Germline V gives CDR1 LNHNV, CDR2 YYDKDF (reference sequence). In nucleotides, the CDR3 is TGTGCCACCAGCAGAGAGATGATTAGCGGGGGGCAGACCCAGTACTTC. It translates to CATSREMISGGQTQYF.

This rearrangement joins TRBV29-1 to TRBJ2-3; D is perhaps TRBD2 (5 bases). This CDR3 region has 13 residues. V lost 7 bases and J 6 bases, leaving 17 bases between the germline ends. Germline V gives CDR1 SQVTM, CDR2 ANQGSEA. CDR3 sequence: CSDRLASPDTQYF. The CDR3 DNA reads TGCAGCGATAGGCTAGCTAGCCCGGATACGCAGTATTTT.

The rearrangement uses TRBV5-1 and TRBJ2-3; 9 nucleotides align to TRBD2. With 3 bases clipped from V and 0 bases from J, the junction kept 2 bases outside the gene matches. This CDR3 comprises 15 residues. Per germline, CDR1 SGHRS and CDR2 YFSETQ. The CDR3 nucleotides are TGCGCCAGCAGCTCGACTAGCGGAAGCACAGATACGCAGTATTTT. It translates to CASSSTSGSTDTQYF.

The CDR3 is CASSEAPVGGGNTEAFF. CDR3 in DNA: TGTGCCAGCAGTGAAGCCCCCGTTGGGGGGGGAAACACTGAAGCTTTCTTT. The gene calls are TRBV6-1 and TRBJ1-1, with D possibly TRBD1 on 5 matching bases. Trimming shortened V by 0 bases and J by 2 bases, and 16 bases separated the two germline ends. Germline V gives CDR1 MNHNS, CDR2 SASEGT. The CDR3 length is 17 residues.

The rearrangement uses TRBV12-3 or TRBV12-4 and TRBJ1-1, with a tentative D call TRBD1 (6 bases). V was trimmed by 5 bases and J by 4 bases, leaving 11 bases between them. This CDR3 has 13 residues. This CDR3 reads CASSGQTVTEAFF. CDR3 in DNA: TGTGCCAGCAGTGGACAGACGGTCACTGAAGCTTTCTTT.

The rearrangement links TRBV3-1 (or the pseudogene TRBV3-2) to TRBJ1-5; D not resolved. This CDR3 contains 15 residues. V was clipped by 0 bases and J by 3 bases, with 9 bases between them. CDR1 and CDR2 from the germline V gene are LGHDT and YNNKEL (reference sequence). CDR3 loop: CASSQDNIPNQPQHF. The CDR3 DNA reads TGTGCCAGCAGCCAAGATAACATACCCAATCAGCCCCAGCATTTT.

The chain employs TRBV11-2 and TRBJ2-3, with TRBD2 matching over 16 bases. The CDR3 runs 15 residues. V lost 5 bases to trimming and J lost 6 bases; unmatched junction nucleotides: 2. The germline V gene has CDR1 SGHAT and CDR2 FQNNGV. Written as DNA, the CDR3 is TGTGCCAGCAGCGGGACTAGCGGGGGGGCGGATACGCAGTATTTT. Translated: CASSGTSGGADTQYF.

CDR3 protein: CASSDQGARLGEKLFF. The DNA for the CDR3 is TGTGCCAGTAGTGATCAGGGGGCGCGGCTTGGTGAAAAACTGTTTTTT. The J gene is TRBJ1-4, the V gene TRBV19; 8 bases match TRBD1. The CDR3 consists of 16 residues. Germline-derived CDR1 and CDR2 are LNHDA and SQIVND (reference sequence). The V segment lost 5 bases and the J segment 7 bases; nucleotides outside the gene matches: 12.